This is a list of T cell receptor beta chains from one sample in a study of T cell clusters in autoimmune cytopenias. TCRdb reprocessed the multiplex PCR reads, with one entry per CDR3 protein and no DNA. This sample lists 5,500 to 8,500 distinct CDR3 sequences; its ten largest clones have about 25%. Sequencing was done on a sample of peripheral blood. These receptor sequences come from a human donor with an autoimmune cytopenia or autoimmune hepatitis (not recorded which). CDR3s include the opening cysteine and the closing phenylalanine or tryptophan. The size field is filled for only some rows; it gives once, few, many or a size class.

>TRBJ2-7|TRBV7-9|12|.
CASSLELGEQYF
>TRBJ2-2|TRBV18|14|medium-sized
CASSPEAEAGELFF
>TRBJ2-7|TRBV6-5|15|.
CASSPIAGEGREQYF
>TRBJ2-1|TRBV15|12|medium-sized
CATSRTDNEQFF
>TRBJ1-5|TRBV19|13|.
CASSPQGSQPQHF
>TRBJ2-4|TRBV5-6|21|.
CASSRALLGTGGPPAKNIQYF
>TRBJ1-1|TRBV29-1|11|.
CSAGLGTEAFF
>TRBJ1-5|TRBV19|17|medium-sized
CASSLKGLVKGNQPQHF
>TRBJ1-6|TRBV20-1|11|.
CSRGANSPLHF
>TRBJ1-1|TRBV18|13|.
CASSGQTNTEAFF
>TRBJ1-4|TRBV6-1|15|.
CASSDGRGGREKLFF
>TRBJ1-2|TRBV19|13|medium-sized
CASSRGDLYGYTF
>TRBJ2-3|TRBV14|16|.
CASSPQRTSGTDTQYF
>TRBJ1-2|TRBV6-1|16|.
CASREGRWEGTYGYTF
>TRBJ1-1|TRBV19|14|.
CASSISSRVTEAFF
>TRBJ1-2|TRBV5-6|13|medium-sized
CASSLGREGGYTF
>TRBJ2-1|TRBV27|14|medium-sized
CASSRQLAYNEQFF
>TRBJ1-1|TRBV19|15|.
CASSDRQAGGTEAFF
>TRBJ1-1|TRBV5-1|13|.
CASSSGTGAGAFF
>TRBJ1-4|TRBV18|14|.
CASSPKGGNEKLFF
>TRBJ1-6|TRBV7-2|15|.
CASSQLGTANSPLHF
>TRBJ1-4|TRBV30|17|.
CAWSVLTSPGRNEKLFF
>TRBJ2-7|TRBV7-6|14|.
CASSLAGTIYEQYF
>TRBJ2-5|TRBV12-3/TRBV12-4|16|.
CASSRNLGTGEETQYF
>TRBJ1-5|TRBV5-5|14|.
CASSIGTDNQPQHF
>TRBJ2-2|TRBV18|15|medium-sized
CASSPWDRVTGELFF
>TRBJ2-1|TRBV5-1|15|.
CASRIGLAGNNEQFF
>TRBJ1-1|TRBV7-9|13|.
CASSFDPNTEAFF
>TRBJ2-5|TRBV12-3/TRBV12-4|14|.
CASSLSRSQETQYF
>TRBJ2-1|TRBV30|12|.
CAWSPTGGREFF
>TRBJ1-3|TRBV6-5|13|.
CASSWDSGNTIYF